Detailed here is one T cell receptor (beta chain). Its antigen is currently unknown. Profiled with immunoSEQ multiplex PCR; TCRdb holds only in-frame clones, not every one. This sample has around 100,000 clones, with roughly nine tenths found just once. The data were taken from a study of T cell responses to AZD1222 COVID-19 vaccine. Findings of the study overall: Scientists sampled the repertoires only once the peak T cell response had passed.

The CDR3 contains 16 residues. Germline V CDR1 and CDR2: SGHAT, FQDESV (reference sequence). V gave up 1 base and J gave up 1 base, with 13 bases separating them. This TCR came from an adult in good health. The sample here was peripheral blood, taken on day 0 of AZD1222 vaccination. V usage is TRBV11-1 and J usage is TRBJ1-1; possibly TRBD1 for D (5 bases). Here the CDR3 reads CASSLGLWGTNTEAFF. The CDR3 bases are TGTGCCAGCAGCTTAGGTCTTTGGGGGACGAACACTGAAGCTTTCTTT.